These 21 T cell receptor beta chains share one sample of origin, sequenced in a study of T cells after posttransplantation cyclophosphamide. Cyclophosphamide on days +3 and +4 followed busulfan-fludarabine conditioning and a marrow graft. Libraries were prepared by immunoSEQ multiplex PCR; TCRdb keeps only in-frame clonotypes and omits some of them. The sample includes 7,000 to 9,500 clones, none of them occurring once. This material consisted of PBMCs, taken nearly 360 days after allogeneic stem cell transplant with posttransplant cyclophosphamide. The receptor set was obtained from a male patient aged 45 to 59 who received an allogeneic stem cell transplant from a related donor and was CMV-positive. Some T cells may possibly be graft donor cells.

Many counts were recorded for this clone. The rearrangement joins TRBV12-5 to TRBJ2-1, with 10 positions matching TRBD2. Germline V gene data show CDR1 as LGHNT and CDR2 as FRNRAP. The CDR3 is 14 residues long. Trimming at V came to 6 bases and at J to 12 bases, leaving 11 bases not matched to a gene. This CDR3 is CASGSGTSVLRQFF. The CDR3, as DNA: TGTGCTAGTGGATCCGGGACTAGCGTTCTGCGGCAGTTCTTC.

This clone was recorded at least ten times. V usage is TRBV4-1 and J usage is TRBJ2-7; 8 bases fit TRBD1. V dropped 1 base and J dropped 2; count of bases not matched to a gene: 13. The germline CDR1 and CDR2 sequences are MGHRA and YSYEKL. The CDR3 loop spans 18 amino acids. The CDR3: CASSQVYFVRTGTYEQYF. In DNA form, the CDR3 reads TGCGCCAGCAGCCAAGTTTACTTCGTGAGGACAGGGACCTACGAGCAGTACTTC.

This clone was seen at least ten times. This sequence joins TRBV5-6 and TRBJ1-2; no clear D. Trimming left V 0 bases short and J 4 bases short, with 7 bases between. This CDR3 comprises 13 residues. The V gene's germline CDR1 is SGHDT and CDR2 YYEEEE. The CDR3 sequence is CASSLGSVYGYTF. CDR3 nucleotides: TGTGCCAGCAGCTTGGGTTCTGTCTATGGCTACACCTTC.

This clone was detected many times. DNA for the CDR3: TGTGCCAGCAGACCGACAGGGCCGGACACTGAAGCTTTCTTT. It yields the protein CASRPTGPDTEAFF. The chain combines TRBV2 with TRBJ1-1, with TRBD1 matching over 7 bases. CDR1 and CDR2 (germline): SNHLY, FYNNEI. There are 14 residues in the CDR3. The V and J ends lost 6 bases and 3 bases, in that order; junction bases with no gene match: 7. The full variable domain, completed using reference TRBV2 and TRBJ1-1, is EPEVTQTPSHQVTQMGQEVILRCVPISNHLYFYWYRQILGQKVEFLVSFYNNEISEKSEIFDDQFSVERPDGSNFTLKIRSTKLEDSAMYFCASRPTGPDTEAFFGQGTRLTVV.

This clone was observed many times. The V and J genes are TRBV7-8 and TRBJ2-2; 8 nucleotides align to TRBD2. The junction had 6 bases not matched to a gene; V was cut back by 0 bases and J by 0 bases. From germline, CDR1 is SGHVS and CDR2 FQNEAQ. This CDR3 comprises 18 residues. The CDR3 DNA reads as TGTGCCAGCAGCTTAGCTGGAGCGGGGGCCGCGAACACCGGGGAGCTGTTTTTT. Protein: CASSLAGAGAANTGELFF.

This clone was detected ten times or more. V is TRBV11-3 and J is TRBJ2-7; TRBD2 matches at 8 bases. Trimming cost V 0 bases and J 2 bases; bases outside gene matches: 15. Germline values: CDR1 SGHNT, CDR2 YENEEA. This CDR3 comprises 19 residues. The CDR3 nucleotides are TGTGCCAGCAGCTTAGATCCTACGAGCGGGAGTTCCCGAACCTACGAGCAGTACTTC. Its translation: CASSLDPTSGSSRTYEQYF.

By share, this clone counts as medium-sized. The CDR3 DNA is TGTGCCAGCAGCGGGGCCTGGACAATGCGCTACACCTTC. Protein sequence: CASSGAWTMRYTF. The V and J genes are TRBV5-6 and TRBJ1-2; the D gene is possibly TRBD1 (5 bases). The germline V gene has CDR1 SGHDT and CDR2 YYEEEE. The V and J ends lost 4 bases and 9 bases respectively, with 16 bases between them. This CDR3 has 13 amino acids.

Ten or more counts support this clone. The chain has TRBV27 and TRBJ2-1; D is unclear. This CDR3 contains 11 residues. Germline CDR1 reads MNHEY; CDR2 reads SMNVEV (reference sequence). V gave up 7 bases and J gave up 7 bases, with 8 bases separating them. The CDR3 region is CASKKTNEQFF. The DNA of the CDR3 is TGTGCCAGCAAGAAAACTAATGAGCAGTTCTTC.

This clone showed up many times. This sample includes further DNA sequences coding for the same CDR3. V usage is TRBV9 and J usage is TRBJ1-1, with D perhaps matching TRBD1 (5 bases). CDR1 SGDLS and CDR2 YYNGEE come from the germline V gene. Trimming removed 2 bases from V and 5 bases from J, with 10 bases in between. The CDR3 spans 13 residues. The CDR3 loop reads CASSVGGRTEAFF. The DNA for the CDR3 is TGTGCCAGCAGCGTGGGGGGACGGACTGAAGCTTTCTTT.

Ten or more counts support this clone. CDR3 DNA sequence: TGTGCCAGCAGCTTGGGAGGCCCGCCGGGTCGCAATGAGCAGTTCTTC. Amino acid sequence: CASSLGGPPGRNEQFF. The chain recombines TRBV5-4 with TRBJ2-1; no firm D call. The CDR3 is 16 residues long. Between the trimmed V and J ends, which lost 0 bases and 6 bases, there was a span of 16 bases. Germline CDR1 and CDR2: SGHNT and YYREEE (reference sequence).

This clone has a count of ten or more. The J gene is TRBJ2-7, the V gene TRBV7-9; 9 positions match TRBD2. The length of the CDR3 is 17 residues. The germline V gene has CDR1 SEHNR and CDR2 FQNEAQ (reference sequence). Germline trimming cut 5 bases from V and 4 bases from J; bases unmatched to any gene: 15. This CDR3 reads CASSRGGASGKRYEQYF. As DNA, the CDR3 is TGTGCCAGCAGCCGTGGGGGGGCTAGCGGGAAAAGATACGAGCAGTACTTC. The full variable domain, with the rest looked up from reference TRBV7-9 and TRBJ2-7, is DTGVSQNPRHKITKRGQNVTFRCDPISEHNRLYWYRQTLGQGPEFLTYFQNEAQLEKSRLLSDRFSAERPKGSFSTLEIQRTEQGDSAMYLCASSRGGASGKRYEQYFGPGTRLTVT.

This clone has a count of ten or more. This sequence joins TRBV27 and TRBJ1-1; TRBD1 matches 9 bases. The CDR3 is 15 residues long. The V and J ends lost 3 bases and 7 bases, in that order; junction bases with no gene match: 9. Germline CDR1 is MNHEY and CDR2 is SMNVEV (reference sequence). This CDR3 is CASSLKGQGRSEAFF. The CDR3 DNA follows: TGTGCCAGCAGTTTGAAGGGACAGGGAAGAAGTGAAGCTTTCTTT.

This clone was counted ten times or more. CDR3 DNA: TGTGCCAGCAGCGAAATTCAGGGTCGGGAAAAACTGTTTTTT. Its translation is CASSEIQGREKLFF. The chain recombines TRBV7-8 with TRBJ1-4; a weak D match, TRBD1 (5 bases). Germline V gene lookup returns CDR1 SGHVS and CDR2 FQNEAQ. The CDR3 spans 14 residues. The V end was cut by 5 bases, the J end by 8 bases, with 15 bases between.

This clone was seen ten or more times. The chain links TRBV19 to TRBJ2-3; 13 bases match TRBD2. The V segment lost 1 base and the J segment 6 bases; nucleotides outside the gene matches: 4. Per the germline V gene, CDR1 is LNHDA and CDR2 is SQIVND (reference sequence). The CDR3 extends over 16 amino acids. In DNA form, the CDR3 reads TGTGCCAGTAGTATAGGACTAGCGGGAGGCGGGGATACGCAGTATTTT. It translates to CASSIGLAGGGDTQYF.

This clone was seen many times. The J gene is TRBJ2-1, the V gene TRBV18; no clear D. Trimming took off 3 bases at V and 6 bases at J, with 12 bases between the two ends. This CDR3 has 14 residues. The germline V gene encodes CDR1 KGHSH and CDR2 LQKENI. The CDR3: CASSPSAATNEQFF. In nucleotides, the CDR3 is TGTGCCAGCTCACCTTCTGCAGCGACCAATGAGCAGTTCTTC.

This clone has at least ten counts. This chain uses TRBV7-2 with TRBJ2-3, with TRBD2 matching over 7 bases. This CDR3 comprises 15 residues. V was clipped by 4 bases and J by 4 bases; unmatched bases: 8. CDR1 is SGHTA, CDR2 FQGNSA, per germline. CDR3 region: CASSSRSGISDTQYF. For the CDR3, the DNA is TGTGCCAGCAGCTCGCGAAGCGGGATCTCAGATACGCAGTATTTT.

This clone occurred many times. The chain has TRBV19 and TRBJ1-5; 8 positions match TRBD1. Germline CDR1 reads LNHDA; CDR2 reads SQIVND (reference sequence). The trim removed 6 bases at V and 1 base at J, leaving 5 bases unmatched. The CDR3 has 15 amino acids. The CDR3 coding sequence is TGTGCCAGTAGCCTCCAGGGGGCGAGCAATCAGCCCCAGCATTTT. It codes for CASSLQGASNQPQHF. The full variable domain, in which reference TRBV19 and TRBJ1-5 provide the parts outside the CDR3, is DGGITQSPKYLFRKEGQNVTLSCEQNLNHDAMYWYRQDPGQGLRLIYYSQIVNDFQKGDIAEGYSVSREKKESFPLTVTSAQKNPTAFYLCASSLQGASNQPQHFGDGTRLSIL.

Many counts were recorded for this clone. The chain couples TRBV28 to TRBJ2-1; tentative D call: TRBD2 (6 bases). The germline V gene encodes CDR1 MDHEN and CDR2 SYDVKM. V was clipped by 8 bases and J by 6 bases, with 11 bases between them. This CDR3 spans 12 amino acids. The CDR3 sequence is CASGGLVNEQFF. The CDR3 nucleotides are TGTGCCAGCGGAGGGTTAGTCAATGAGCAGTTCTTC.

In this sample, this clone turned up many times. The rearrangement uses TRBV6-1 and TRBJ2-5, with D perhaps TRBD1 (7 bases). V lost 4 bases, J lost 4 bases, and 25 bases lay in between. The CDR3 is made up of 18 amino acids. Germline CDR1 reads MNHNS; CDR2 reads SASEGT. CDR3 nucleotide sequence: TGTGCCAGCAGTGCTGACATGACAGGGCTCGGAGGGAGAGAGACCCAGTACTTC. Amino acid sequence: CASSADMTGLGGRETQYF.

This clone has at least ten counts. Its ends do not fully match the called genes, so a read error is possible. This chain links TRBV13 with TRBJ2-7; 9 bases map to TRBD2. Germline loops: CDR1 PRHDT, CDR2 FYEKMQ (reference sequence). This CDR3 comprises 15 residues. CDR3 in DNA: TGTGCCAGCAGCTTAGCGTGGTGGCGGGGGGGCTCCCCCCGCTTC. It translates to CASSLAWWRGGSPRF.

At least ten counts were recorded for this clone. The rearrangement uses TRBV6-1 and TRBJ2-2, with D possibly being TRBD2 (5 bases). There are 16 residues in the CDR3. V lost 3 bases and J lost 3, with 14 bases in between. The germline V gene has CDR1 MNHNS and CDR2 SASEGT. The CDR3 region is CASSDWRQAYTGELFF. The CDR3 DNA sequence: TGTGCCAGCAGTGATTGGAGGCAGGCATACACCGGGGAGCTGTTTTTT.